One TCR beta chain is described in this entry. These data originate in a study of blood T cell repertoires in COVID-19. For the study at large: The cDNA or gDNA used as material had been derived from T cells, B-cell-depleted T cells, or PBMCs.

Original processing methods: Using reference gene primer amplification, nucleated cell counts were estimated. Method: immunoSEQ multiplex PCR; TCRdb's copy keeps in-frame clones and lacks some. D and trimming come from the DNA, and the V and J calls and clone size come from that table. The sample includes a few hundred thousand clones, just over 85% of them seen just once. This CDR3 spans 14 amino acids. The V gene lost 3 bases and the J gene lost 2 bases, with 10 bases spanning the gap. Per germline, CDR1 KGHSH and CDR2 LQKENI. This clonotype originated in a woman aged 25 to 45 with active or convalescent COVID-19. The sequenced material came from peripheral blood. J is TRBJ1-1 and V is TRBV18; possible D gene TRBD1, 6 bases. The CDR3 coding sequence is TGTGCCAGCTCACCTGACAGGTTAAACACTGAAGCTTTCTTT. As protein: CASSPDRLNTEAFF.